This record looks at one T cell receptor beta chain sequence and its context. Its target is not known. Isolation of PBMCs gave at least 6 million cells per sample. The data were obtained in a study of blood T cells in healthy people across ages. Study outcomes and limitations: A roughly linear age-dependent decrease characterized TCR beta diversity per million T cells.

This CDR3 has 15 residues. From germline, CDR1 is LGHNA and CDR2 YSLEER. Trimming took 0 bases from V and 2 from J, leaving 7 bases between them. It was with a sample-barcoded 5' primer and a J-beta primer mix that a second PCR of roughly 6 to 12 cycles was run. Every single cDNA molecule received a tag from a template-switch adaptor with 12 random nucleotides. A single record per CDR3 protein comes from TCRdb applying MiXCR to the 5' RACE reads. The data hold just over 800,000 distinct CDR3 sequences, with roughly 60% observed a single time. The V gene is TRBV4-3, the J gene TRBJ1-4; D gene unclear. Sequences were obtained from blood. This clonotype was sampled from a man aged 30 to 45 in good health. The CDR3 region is CASSQDSQTNEKLFF. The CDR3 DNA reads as TGCGCCAGCAGCCAAGATTCCCAGACTAATGAAAAACTGTTTTTT.